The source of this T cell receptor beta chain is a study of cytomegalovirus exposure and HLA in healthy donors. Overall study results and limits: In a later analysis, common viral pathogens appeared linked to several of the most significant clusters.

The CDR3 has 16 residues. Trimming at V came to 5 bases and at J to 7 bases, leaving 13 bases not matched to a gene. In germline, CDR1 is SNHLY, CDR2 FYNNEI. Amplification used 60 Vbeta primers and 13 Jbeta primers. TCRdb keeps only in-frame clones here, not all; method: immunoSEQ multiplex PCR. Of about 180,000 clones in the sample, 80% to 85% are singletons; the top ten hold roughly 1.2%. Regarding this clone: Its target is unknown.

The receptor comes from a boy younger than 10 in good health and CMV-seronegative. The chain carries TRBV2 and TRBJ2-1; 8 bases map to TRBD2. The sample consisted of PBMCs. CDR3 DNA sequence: TGTGCCAGCAGTCATAAACTAGCGGACGTTAGGAATGAGCAGTTCTTC. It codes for CASSHKLADVRNEQFF. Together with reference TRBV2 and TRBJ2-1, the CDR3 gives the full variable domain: EPEVTQTPSHQVTQMGQEVILRCVPISNHLYFYWYRQILGQKVEFLVSFYNNEISEKSEIFDDQFSVERPDGSNFTLKIRSTKLEDSAMYFCASSHKLADVRNEQFFGPGTRLTVL.